The next 22 T cell receptor beta chains were all read from a single sample in a study of blood T cell repertoires in COVID-19. Libraries were prepared by immunoSEQ multiplex PCR; TCRdb keeps only in-frame clonotypes and omits some of them. The sample lists more than 60,000 clones, about 74% occurring once. Input material: peripheral blood. The receptors originated from a human donor with acute or convalescent COVID-19. The donor label of this sample is uncertain.

CDR3: CASSSSQGSYYEQYF. DNA for the CDR3: TGTGCCAGCAGCTCCTCTCAGGGATCTTACTACGAGCAGTACTTC. The chain combines TRBV11-2 with TRBJ2-7, with D possibly being TRBD1 (5 bases). The ends were cut back, 4 bases at V and 3 bases at J, with 16 bases in the middle. The germline V gene has CDR1 SGHAT and CDR2 FQNNGV. The CDR3 runs 15 residues.

This chain uses TRBV28 with TRBJ1-2, with D tentatively TRBD1 (5 bases). Trimming stripped 7 bases from V and 7 bases from J, with 13 bases between. CDR1 and CDR2 from the germline V gene are MDHEN and SYDVKM. This CDR3 region has 12 residues. The CDR3 bases are TGTGCCAGCACGGCAGGGCCCCTTGGCTACACCTTC. The encoded protein is CASTAGPLGYTF.

The genes are TRBV12-3 or TRBV12-4 and TRBJ2-5; D ambiguous. Trimming shortened V by 8 bases and J by 2 bases, and 12 bases separated the two germline ends. The CDR3 contains 13 residues. CDR3 DNA: TGTGCCAGCGAGAGAAGCCGGCAAGAGACCCAGTACTTC. Amino acids: CASERSRQETQYF.

This clone was seen once. The chain has TRBV10-3 and TRBJ2-7; unclear D gene. The ends were cut back, 0 bases at V and 3 bases at J, with 9 bases in the middle. Germline V gene data show CDR1 as ENHRY and CDR2 as SYGVKD. This CDR3 spans 14 amino acids. The CDR3 region is CAISESSQIYEQYF. CDR3 nucleotides: TGTGCCATCAGTGAGTCGTCCCAAATCTACGAGCAGTACTTC.

This chain connects TRBV28 to TRBJ1-2, with D perhaps matching TRBD1 (5 bases). Trimming took off 7 bases at V and 2 bases at J, with 5 bases between the two ends. CDR3 length equals 11 residues. The germline gives CDR1 MDHEN, CDR2 SYDVKM. This CDR3 is CASKGNYGYTF. CDR3 DNA: TGTGCCAGCAAGGGGAACTATGGCTACACCTTC.

This chain connects TRBV24-1 to TRBJ2-3; the D is unclear. Germline V gene data show CDR1 as KGHDR and CDR2 as SFDVKD. V gave up 6 bases and J gave up 1 base, with 10 bases separating them. This CDR3 contains 14 residues. The CDR3 DNA is TGTGCCACCAGTATCACAGCTGGCACAGATACGCAGTATTTT. This sequence encodes CATSITAGTDTQYF.

The chain combines TRBV19 with TRBJ2-7, with 9 bases identical to TRBD1. Losses at the gene ends were 6 bases for V and 5 bases for J; bases not matched to a gene: 8. Germline CDR1 is LNHDA and CDR2 is SQIVND (reference sequence). The CDR3 is made up of 14 amino acids. The CDR3 sequence: CASSFTGGPNEQYF. The CDR3 nucleotides read TGTGCCAGTAGCTTTACAGGGGGCCCGAACGAGCAGTACTTC.

The V gene is TRBV11-3, the J gene TRBJ2-2, with TRBD2 as a possible D gene (6 bases). Germline assignment: CDR1 SGHNT and CDR2 YENEEA. The length of the CDR3 is 16 residues. The V end lost 4 bases, the J end lost 3 bases, and 15 bases lay between the germline ends. CDR3 amino acids: CASSSLKGRYTGELFF. The CDR3, as DNA: TGTGCCAGCAGCTCTCTGAAGGGGAGGTACACCGGGGAGCTGTTTTTT.

This clone was recorded once. The V gene is TRBV2, the J gene TRBJ2-7, with a weak D call TRBD2 (5 bases). This CDR3 has 11 residues. V was shortened by 7 bases and J by 2 bases, with 6 bases between the two germline ends. Germline CDR1 SNHLY, CDR2 FYNNEI. CDR3 DNA: TGTGCCAGCACGAGGGCCTACGAGCAGTACTTC. Residues: CASTRAYEQYF. The variable domain in full, completed from reference TRBV2 and TRBJ2-7, reads EPEVTQTPSHQVTQMGQEVILRCVPISNHLYFYWYRQILGQKVEFLVSFYNNEISEKSEIFDDQFSVERPDGSNFTLKIRSTKLEDSAMYFCASTRAYEQYFGPGTRLTVT.

This clone came up once. The chain combines TRBV30 with TRBJ1-5, with a tentative D call TRBD1 (6 bases). There are 17 residues in the CDR3. CDR1 and CDR2 (germline): GTSNPN, SVGIG (reference sequence). The ends were cut back, 1 base at V and 2 bases at J, with 18 bases in the middle. The CDR3 loop is CAWSESVGATGNQPQHF. Here the CDR3 DNA reads TGTGCCTGGAGTGAATCGGTGGGGGCCACGGGCAATCAGCCCCAGCATTTT.

The gene calls are TRBV9 and TRBJ2-2, with D possibly being TRBD1 (5 bases). The CDR3 runs 15 residues. V lost 4 bases to trimming and J lost 2 bases, with 12 bases between them. Germline CDR1 SGDLS, CDR2 YYNGEE. The DNA of the CDR3 is TGTGCCAGCAGCTCCCGCCAGGGAAACACCGGGGAGCTGTTTTTT. Translated: CASSSRQGNTGELFF.

The chain joins TRBV6-5 to TRBJ1-5; 8 bases are a match to TRBD1. The ends lost 6 bases at V and 7 bases at J; junction bases unmatched: 5. Germline CDR1 is MNHEY and CDR2 is SVGAGI. The CDR3 is 13 amino acids. CDR3 nucleotide sequence: TGTGCCAGCAGCCCGGACAGGGTCCAGCCCCAGCATTTT. Its translation is CASSPDRVQPQHF.

This clone was picked up a small number of times. The sample carries other DNA sequences with the same CDR3. This rearrangement joins TRBV12-3 or TRBV12-4 to TRBJ1-1; D perhaps matches TRBD1 (5 bases). Between the trimmed V and J ends, which lost 6 bases and 1 base, there was a span of 9 bases. CDR3 length equals 13 residues. This CDR3 reads CASSLTENTEAFF. The CDR3 nucleotides are TGTGCCAGCAGCTTGACAGAGAACACTGAAGCTTTCTTT.

Concerning this clone itself: One junction end does not reproduce the germline sequence, and a read error may be involved. The chain has TRBV5-4 and TRBJ1-5; D uncertain. Germline V gives CDR1 SGHNT, CDR2 YYREEE (reference sequence). This CDR3 has 8 amino acids. The CDR3 reads CASRRSEF. In DNA, the CDR3 is TGTGCCAGCAGGAGAAGTGAATTT.

The chain combines TRBV5-1 with TRBJ2-3; 7 bases are a match to TRBD1. The germline CDR1 and CDR2 sequences are SGHRS and YFSETQ. The V segment lost 5 bases and the J segment 6 bases; nucleotides outside the gene matches: 3. CDR3 length: 12 residues. The CDR3: CASSMDRDTQYF. CDR3 sequence (DNA): TGCGCCAGCAGTATGGACAGGGATACGCAGTATTTT.

This chain connects TRBV11-2 to TRBJ2-7; 14 bases are shared with TRBD2. From germline, CDR1 is SGHAT and CDR2 FQNNGV. J was trimmed by 10 bases and V by 3 bases; bases with no gene match: 14. The CDR3 runs 17 residues. The DNA of the CDR3 is TGTGCCAGCAGCTTCGACTCGGGACTAGCGGGGGATGACGGACAGTACGTC. Its translation: CASSFDSGLAGDDGQYV.

In its sample, this clone was seen once. The J gene is TRBJ1-2, the V gene TRBV30; no firm D call. V gave up 4 bases and J gave up 4 bases, with 22 bases separating them. The CDR3 contains 16 residues. CDR1 and CDR2 from the germline V gene are GTSNPN and SVGIG (reference sequence). The CDR3 DNA follows: TGTGCCTGGACCCCTCGGTCGGGGAGGACTGGCTATGGCTACACCTTC. Residues: CAWTPRSGRTGYGYTF.

This clone was counted between two and nine times. The CDR3 nucleotides are TGCGCCAGCAGCCCAGGTCAGGGGGACCAAGAGACCCAGTACTTC. Protein product: CASSPGQGDQETQYF. The genes are TRBV4-3 and TRBJ2-5, with 7 bases aligning to TRBD1. The V segment lost 4 bases and the J segment 0 bases; nucleotides outside the gene matches: 5. Germline-derived CDR1 and CDR2 are LGHNA and YSLEER. The CDR3 has 15 residues.

This clone was detected once. CDR3 sequence (DNA): TGTGCCAGTAGGCATCCCGACAGGAATCAGCCCCAGCATTTT. This encodes CASRHPDRNQPQHF. The chain is built from TRBV19 and TRBJ1-5, with a possible D match to TRBD1 (6 bases). The CDR3 runs 14 residues. Germline assignment: CDR1 LNHDA and CDR2 SQIVND (reference sequence). Trimming cost V 6 bases and J 4 bases, with 13 bases left between them.

A remark on this clone: The junction departs from germline at one end; a sequencing error may be responsible. The V and J genes are TRBV20-1 and TRBJ2-5, with a possible D match to TRBD1 (5 bases). Germline values: CDR1 DFQATT, CDR2 SNEGSKA (reference sequence). The CDR3 has 11 residues. CDR3 DNA sequence: TGCAGTGCTGGAGATAGGGGGACCCAGTACTTC. It yields the protein CSAGDRGTQYF.

This clone was counted between two and nine times. This chain uses TRBV7-2 with TRBJ1-1; no clear D gene. Germline values: CDR1 SGHTA, CDR2 FQGNSA. V lost 3 bases and J 1 base, leaving 6 bases between the germline ends. There are 13 residues in the CDR3. CDR3 DNA: TGTGCCAGCAGCTTTAATCCGAACACTGAAGCTTTCTTT. Its translation: CASSFNPNTEAFF.

This rearrangement joins TRBV7-9 to TRBJ2-5; TRBD2 is a possible D gene (5 bases). Germline-derived CDR1 and CDR2 are SEHNR and FQNEAQ (reference sequence). The CDR3 extends over 14 amino acids. V lost 5 bases to trimming and J lost 5 bases, with 15 bases between them. Written as DNA, the CDR3 is TGTGCCAGCAGCCCGCAGAGGGTAAATGAGACCCAGTACTTC. Translation gives CASSPQRVNETQYF. The full variable domain, with the rest looked up from reference TRBV7-9 and TRBJ2-5, is DTGVSQNPRHKITKRGQNVTFRCDPISEHNRLYWYRQTLGQGPEFLTYFQNEAQLEKSRLLSDRFSAERPKGSFSTLEIQRTEQGDSAMYLCASSPQRVNETQYFGPGTRLLVL.